This T cell receptor (beta chain) was found in a study of T cell responses to AZD1222 COVID-19 vaccine. The overall study: The analysis combined second doses at about 4 or about 12 weeks.

General study results and limits: Close to half of all spike-specific TCRs reportedly target regions of the variants that are unmutated.

Germline V gene lookup returns CDR1 LNHNV and CDR2 YYDKDF (reference sequence). V was trimmed by 0 bases and J by 5 bases, leaving 10 bases between them. The CDR3 runs to 14 residues. About this clone itself: What it recognizes is unknown.

This table comes from immunoSEQ multiplex PCR, and its TCRdb copy is limited to in-frame clones, with some not included. The repertoire holds almost 80,000 clones, with around 90% as singletons. The chain is built from TRBV15 and TRBJ1-1, with D possibly being TRBD1 (6 bases). The input for sequencing was peripheral blood, taken on day 0 of AZD1222 vaccination. The receptor's source is an adult in good health. The chain's CDR3 is CATSRDQGLTEAFF. The DNA for the CDR3 is TGTGCCACCAGCAGAGATCAGGGGTTGACTGAAGCTTTCTTT.